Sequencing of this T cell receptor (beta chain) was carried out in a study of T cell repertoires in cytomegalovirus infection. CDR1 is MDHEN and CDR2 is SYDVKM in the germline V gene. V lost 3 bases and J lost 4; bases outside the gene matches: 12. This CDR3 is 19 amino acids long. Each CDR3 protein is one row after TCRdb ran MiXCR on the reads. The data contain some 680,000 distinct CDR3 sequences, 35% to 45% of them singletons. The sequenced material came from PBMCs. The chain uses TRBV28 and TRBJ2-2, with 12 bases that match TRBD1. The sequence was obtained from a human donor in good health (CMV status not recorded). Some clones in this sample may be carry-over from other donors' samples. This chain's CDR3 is CASSFRVGQGARRTGELFF. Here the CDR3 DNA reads TGTGCCAGCAGTTTCCGTGTGGGACAGGGGGCTCGTCGCACCGGGGAGCTGTTTTTT. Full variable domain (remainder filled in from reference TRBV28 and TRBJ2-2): DVKVTQSSRYLVKRTGEKVFLECVQDMDHENMFWYRQDPGLGLRLIYFSYDVKMKEKGDIPEGYSVSREKKERFSLILESASTNQTSMYLCASSFRVGQGARRTGELFFGEGSRLTVL.